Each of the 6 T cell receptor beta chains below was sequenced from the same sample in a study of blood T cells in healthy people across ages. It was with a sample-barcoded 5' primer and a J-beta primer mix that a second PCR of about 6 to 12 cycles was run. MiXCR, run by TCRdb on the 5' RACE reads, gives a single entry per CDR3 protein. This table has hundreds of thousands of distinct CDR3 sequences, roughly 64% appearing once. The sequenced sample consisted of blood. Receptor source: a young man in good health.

In nucleotides, the CDR3 is TGTGCCAGCAGTTGGGGGGCTGGAGATACGCAGTATTTT. It yields the protein CASSWGAGDTQYF. The rearrangement links TRBV7-2 to TRBJ2-3; D is tentatively TRBD1 or TRBD2 (6 bases each). The CDR3 length is 13 residues. Germline assignment: CDR1 SGHTA and CDR2 FQGNSA. Trimming took 6 bases from V and 5 from J, leaving 12 bases between them.

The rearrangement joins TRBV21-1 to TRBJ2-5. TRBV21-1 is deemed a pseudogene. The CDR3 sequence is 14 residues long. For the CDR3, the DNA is TGTGCCAGCAGCAATGACCTGTACCAAGAGACCCAGTACTTC. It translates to CASSNDLYQETQYF.

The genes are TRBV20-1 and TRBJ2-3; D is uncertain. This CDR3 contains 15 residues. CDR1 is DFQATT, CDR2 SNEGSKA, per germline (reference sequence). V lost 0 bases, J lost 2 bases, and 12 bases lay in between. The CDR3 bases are TGCAGTGCTAGAGATCTCGACTGGACCACAGATACGCAGTATTTT. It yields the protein CSARDLDWTTDTQYF.

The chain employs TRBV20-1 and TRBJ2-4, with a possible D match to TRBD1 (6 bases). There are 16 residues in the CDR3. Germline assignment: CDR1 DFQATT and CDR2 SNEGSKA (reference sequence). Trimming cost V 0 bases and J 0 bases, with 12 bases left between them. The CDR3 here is CSAREWTDLAKNIQYF. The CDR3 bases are TGCAGTGCTAGAGAGTGGACAGATCTAGCCAAAAACATTCAGTACTTC.

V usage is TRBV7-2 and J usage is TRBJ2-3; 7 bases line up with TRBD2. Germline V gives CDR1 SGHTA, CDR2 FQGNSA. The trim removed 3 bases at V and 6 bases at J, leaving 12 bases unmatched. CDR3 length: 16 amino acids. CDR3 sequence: CASSFAAGEPGDTQYF. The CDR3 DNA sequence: TGTGCCAGCAGCTTTGCGGCGGGGGAGCCGGGCGATACGCAGTATTTT.

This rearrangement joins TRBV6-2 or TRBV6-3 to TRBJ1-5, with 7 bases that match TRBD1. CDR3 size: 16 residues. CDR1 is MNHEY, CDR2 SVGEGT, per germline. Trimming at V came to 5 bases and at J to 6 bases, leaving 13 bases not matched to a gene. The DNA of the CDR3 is TGTGCCAGCAGTCTCCAGGGGGGGGCGGCCCGTCAGCCCCAGCATTTT. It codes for CASSLQGGAARQPQHF.